These 32 T cell receptor beta chains share one sample of origin, sequenced in a study of cytomegalovirus exposure and HLA in healthy donors. Primers: 60 Vbeta forward and 13 Jbeta reverse. Here immunoSEQ multiplex PCR was the method, and the copy in TCRdb shows in-frame clones only, minus some. The sample carries roughly 170,000 clones, approximately 71% recorded once. Material for sequencing was PBMCs. The receptors shown here come from a girl between 10 and 17 years old in good health and CMV-seronegative.

This chain connects TRBV6-4 to TRBJ2-3, with TRBD2 identical over 15 bases. Germline assignment: CDR1 MRHNA and CDR2 SNTAGT. This CDR3 is built from 15 residues. The trim removed 4 bases at V and 4 bases at J, leaving 0 bases unmatched. In DNA form, the CDR3 reads TGTGCCAGCAGTGGGACTAGCGGGGGGGCAGATACGCAGTATTTT. Its translation is CASSGTSGGADTQYF.

The J gene is TRBJ2-1, the V gene TRBV19; TRBD1 might be the D (6 bases). Looked up from germline, CDR1 is LNHDA and CDR2 is SQIVND (reference sequence). The CDR3 consists of 11 residues. Trimming pared 9 bases from V and 3 bases from J, leaving 6 bases between. The CDR3 region has the DNA TGTGCCAGCAGGGGCTACAATGAGCAGTTCTTC. Its protein product is CASRGYNEQFF.

V and J are TRBV7-9 and TRBJ2-7; 11 bases map to TRBD1. CDR3 size: 15 residues. The junction had 4 bases not matched to a gene; V was cut back by 6 bases and J by 0 bases. The germline V gene encodes CDR1 SEHNR and CDR2 FQNEAQ (reference sequence). CDR3 DNA: TGTGCCAGCAGGACCGGGACAGGGGGCTCCTACGAGCAGTACTTC. Translation gives CASRTGTGGSYEQYF.

The chain is built from TRBV7-6 and TRBJ2-7; D perhaps matches TRBD1 (6 bases). CDR1 is SGHVS and CDR2 is FNYEAQ in the germline V gene. The length of the CDR3 is 13 residues. With 4 bases removed from V and 3 bases from J, the gap between germline ends came to 10 bases. The CDR3 loop reads CASSYGQIYEQYF. Written as DNA, the CDR3 is TGTGCCAGCAGCTACGGACAGATCTACGAGCAGTACTTC.

This clone was seen a handful of times. The chain employs TRBV6-1 and TRBJ1-2; D remains ambiguous. The CDR3 consists of 15 residues. Trimming took off 0 bases at V and 8 bases at J, with 16 bases between the two ends. The V gene's germline CDR1 is MNHNS and CDR2 SASEGT. The CDR3 region is CASSEAHTVQRGYTF. The CDR3 coding sequence is TGTGCCAGCAGTGAAGCGCACACGGTGCAGCGAGGCTACACCTTC.

The genes are TRBV30 and TRBJ2-7, with a weak D call TRBD2 (6 bases). Germline V gene data show CDR1 as GTSNPN and CDR2 as SVGIG (reference sequence). Trimming removed 0 bases from V and 4 bases from J, with 10 bases in between. The CDR3 is 13 residues long. CDR3 DNA sequence: TGTGCCTGGAGTGTAGACGGGGGTTACGAGCAGTACTTC. It translates to CAWSVDGGYEQYF.

This clone was found a few times. The chain has TRBV12-5 and TRBJ2-3, with 9 bases lining up with TRBD1. V lost 10 bases to trimming and J lost 3 bases; unmatched junction nucleotides: 11. This CDR3 spans 15 amino acids. CDR1 LGHNT and CDR2 FRNRAP come from the germline V gene. This CDR3 reads CATEEQGARTDTQYF. CDR3 nucleotide sequence: TGTGCTACAGAAGAACAGGGGGCAAGGACAGATACGCAGTATTTT.

The J gene is TRBJ1-6, the V gene TRBV25-1, with 9 bases that match TRBD1. The CDR3 consists of 17 residues. V shed 1 base, J shed 6 bases, and the junction held 7 bases outside the gene matches. Per the germline V gene, CDR1 is MGHDK and CDR2 is SYGVNS. The CDR3 is CASSESRPGQGNSPLHF. The CDR3 bases are TGTGCCAGCAGTGAATCTCGACCGGGACAGGGTAATTCACCCCTCCACTTT.

This clone was detected a few times. V gene TRBV4-2 combines with J gene TRBJ1-1, with 9 positions matching TRBD1. CDR3 length: 14 amino acids. V lost 2 bases, J lost 11 bases, and 9 bases stayed unmatched. Germline V gene data show CDR1 as LGHNA and CDR2 as YNFKEQ. The CDR3 bases are TGTGCCAGCAGCCAAAATACAGGGGGCGAAGTTGCTTTCTTT. Translation: CASSQNTGGEVAFF.

The gene calls are TRBV6-1 and TRBJ1-2; D gene unclear. The ends were cut back, 10 bases at V and 3 bases at J, with 12 bases in the middle. CDR1 is MNHNS and CDR2 is SASEGT in the germline V gene. The CDR3 is made up of 12 amino acids. Here the CDR3 reads CATERRDYGYTF. For the CDR3, the DNA is TGTGCCACCGAAAGACGGGACTATGGCTACACCTTC.

The chain recombines TRBV6-6 with TRBJ1-1; D is possibly TRBD1 (6 bases). The germline V and J ends were trimmed by 2 bases and 4 bases, with 14 bases remaining between them. The CDR3 is 15 residues long. Germline V gene data show CDR1 as MNHNY and CDR2 as SVGAGI (reference sequence). The CDR3: CASSYPVTGITEAFF. In DNA, the CDR3 is TGTGCCAGCAGTTACCCAGTAACAGGGATCACTGAAGCTTTCTTT.

This clone showed up just once. The chain is built from TRBV5-1 and TRBJ1-1, with 7 positions matching TRBD1. This CDR3 is built from 13 residues. CDR1 and CDR2 from the germline V gene are SGHRS and YFSETQ. The ends lost 4 bases at V and 8 bases at J; junction bases unmatched: 8. CDR3 sequence: CASSEAGGYEAFF. The CDR3 DNA is TGCGCCAGCAGCGAGGCAGGGGGTTACGAAGCTTTCTTT.

V is TRBV5-4 and J is TRBJ2-3, with TRBD2 matching 8 bases. The ends lost 3 bases at V and 2 bases at J; junction bases unmatched: 11. CDR3 length equals 17 residues. Per germline, CDR1 SGHNT and CDR2 YYREEE (reference sequence). DNA for the CDR3: TGTGCCAGCAGCTCCCCAATCGCGGGGGGAGTCACAGATACGCAGTATTTT. Amino acid sequence: CASSSPIAGGVTDTQYF.

This rearrangement joins TRBV6-4 to TRBJ2-2, with TRBD1 identical over 7 bases. V dropped 7 bases and J dropped 8; count of bases not matched to a gene: 10. The germline V gene has CDR1 MRHNA and CDR2 SNTAGT. The CDR3 runs to 14 residues. In nucleotides, the CDR3 is TGTGCCAGCAATCCCACAGGGGCCGGAGGGGAGCTGTTTTTT. This codes for CASNPTGAGGELFF.

In this sample, this clone turned up a few times. J is TRBJ2-2 and V is TRBV10-3; 7 bases are a match to TRBD1. The CDR3 runs 14 residues. CDR1 and CDR2 from the germline V gene are ENHRY and SYGVKD. J gave up 5 bases and V 2 bases, and 2 bases lay outside the gene matches. CDR3 nucleotides: TGTGCCATCAGTGAGGACAGGGCAACCGGGGAGCTGTTTTTT. Translated: CAISEDRATGELFF.

The genes are TRBV2 and TRBJ2-1; 8 nucleotides agree with TRBD1. Germline CDR1 SNHLY, CDR2 FYNNEI. This CDR3 contains 15 residues. The V segment lost 2 bases and the J segment 5 bases; nucleotides outside the gene matches: 5. CDR3 bases: TGTGCCAGCAGTGAACAGGGGGCGGCCAACAATGAGCAGTTCTTC. It specifies CASSEQGAANNEQFF.

The chain links TRBV4-1 to TRBJ2-7; D perhaps matches TRBD1 (5 bases). V was clipped by 4 bases and J by 0 bases, with 13 bases between them. CDR1 MGHRA and CDR2 YSYEKL come from the germline V gene. This CDR3 comprises 15 residues. The CDR3 DNA reads as TGCGCCAGCAGCCGTACAGGCCCTAGCTCCTACGAGCAGTACTTC. Amino acid sequence: CASSRTGPSSYEQYF.

The rearrangement links TRBV5-6 to TRBJ1-2; TRBD1 matches at 7 bases. Looked up from germline, CDR1 is SGHDT and CDR2 is YYEEEE. There are 14 residues in the CDR3. The ends lost 4 bases at V and 5 bases at J; junction bases unmatched: 8. CDR3 protein: CASSAGQQDYGYTF. CDR3 nucleotide sequence: TGTGCCAGCAGCGCGGGACAGCAAGATTATGGCTACACCTTC.

This clone came up a few times. The genes are TRBV5-1 and TRBJ2-3, with 7 bases lining up with TRBD1. This CDR3 spans 14 amino acids. V dropped 0 bases and J dropped 5; count of bases not matched to a gene: 3. Germline V lookup: CDR1 SGHRS, CDR2 YFSETQ. CDR3: CASSLGGGQDTQYF. As DNA, the CDR3 is TGCGCCAGCAGCTTGGGAGGGGGCCAAGATACGCAGTATTTT.

The gene calls are TRBV5-5 and TRBJ2-5, with 8 bases fitting TRBD2. The CDR3 is made up of 17 amino acids. Germline V gene sequence: CDR1 SGHKS, CDR2 YYEKEE (reference sequence). V lost 4 bases and J lost 2; bases outside the gene matches: 13. The CDR3 spells CASSVGLAELEQETQYF. For the CDR3, the DNA is TGTGCCAGCAGCGTCGGACTAGCAGAGTTGGAACAAGAGACCCAGTACTTC.

The gene calls are TRBV12-5 and TRBJ1-5; 10 bases map to TRBD1. The CDR3 runs to 16 residues. Germline CDR1 and CDR2: LGHNT and FRNRAP. V lost 1 base, J lost 6 bases, and 6 bases stayed unmatched. The CDR3 region is CASGLGRDRGSQPQHF. The CDR3 DNA follows: TGTGCTAGTGGTTTGGGACGGGACAGGGGTAGTCAGCCCCAGCATTTT. Combining the CDR3 with reference TRBV12-5 and TRBJ1-5 gives the whole variable domain DARVTQTPRHKVTEMGQEVTMRCQPILGHNTVFWYRQTMMQGLELLAYFRNRAPLDDSGMPKDRFSAEMPDATLATLKIQPSEPRDSAVYFCASGLGRDRGSQPQHFGDGTRLSIL.

DNA for the CDR3: TGTGCCTGGAGTAAGCCAGGGGGTGGTCAGCCCCAGCATTTT. Translation gives CAWSKPGGGQPQHF. The chain joins TRBV30 to TRBJ1-5, with 7 nucleotides matching TRBD1. Germline V CDR1 and CDR2: GTSNPN, SVGIG (reference sequence). V gave up 2 bases and J gave up 6 bases; unmatched junction bases: 7. CDR3 size: 14 residues.

This clone came up a few times. The chain carries TRBV18 and TRBJ1-5; D may be TRBD1 (6 bases). The CDR3 length is 14 residues. V was clipped by 6 bases and J by 6 bases, with 15 bases between them. The V gene's germline CDR1 is KGHSH and CDR2 LQKENI. The CDR3 nucleotides are TGTGCCAGCTCCCCAGCAGGGGAGGGTCAGCCCCAGCATTTT. Its translation is CASSPAGEGQPQHF.

V gene TRBV7-8 combines with J gene TRBJ1-1, with D maybe TRBD1 (5 bases). The V and J ends lost 5 bases and 4 bases respectively, with 23 bases between them. This CDR3 contains 17 residues. The germline V gene encodes CDR1 SGHVS and CDR2 FQNEAQ. Here the CDR3 reads CASSPSRWYRRGTEAFF. In nucleotides, the CDR3 is TGTGCCAGCAGCCCCAGTCGTTGGTACAGGCGGGGCACTGAAGCTTTCTTT.

A few counts support this clone. The chain combines TRBV5-1 with TRBJ1-6; TRBD1 is a possible D gene (5 bases). Per the germline V gene, CDR1 is SGHRS and CDR2 is YFSETQ. The CDR3 has 17 amino acids. V shed 0 bases and J shed 0 bases, with 10 bases lying between them. CDR3 region: CASSLGTLGSYNSPLHF. The DNA of the CDR3 is TGCGCCAGCAGCTTGGGGACATTGGGCTCCTATAATTCACCCCTCCACTTT. The full variable domain, completed using reference TRBV5-1 and TRBJ1-6, is KAGVTQTPRYLIKTRGQQVTLSCSPISGHRSVSWYQQTPGQGLQFLFEYFSETQRNKGNFPGRFSGRQFSNSRSEMNVSTLELGDSALYLCASSLGTLGSYNSPLHFGNGTRLTVT.

This chain joins TRBV18 and TRBJ1-1, with D unresolved. Germline CDR1 reads KGHSH; CDR2 reads LQKENI. Trimming removed 4 bases from V and 0 bases from J, with 12 bases in between. This CDR3 is built from 15 residues. The CDR3 DNA sequence: TGTGCCAGCTCACTACTGAGGCCCATGAACACTGAAGCTTTCTTT. It specifies CASSLLRPMNTEAFF.

This chain links TRBV25-1 with TRBJ2-5, with TRBD1 identical over 7 bases. Germline V gene lookup returns CDR1 MGHDK and CDR2 SYGVNS. After removal of 3 bases from V and 5 bases from J, the junction contained 12 bases not matched to a gene. The CDR3 extends over 16 amino acids. The CDR3 sequence is CASSDPRAGGMETQYF. The CDR3 DNA sequence: TGTGCCAGCAGTGACCCCCGGGCAGGGGGTATGGAGACCCAGTACTTC.

In its sample, this clone was seen a few times. The chain joins TRBV7-9 to TRBJ1-2, with 7 bases lining up with TRBD1. With V trimmed by 5 bases and J by 5 bases, 8 bases remained unmatched. The CDR3 spans 14 residues. CDR1 is SEHNR and CDR2 is FQNEAQ in the germline V gene (reference sequence). CDR3 sequence reads: CASSLRGTAYGYTF. For the CDR3, the DNA is TGTGCCAGCAGCCTACGAGGGACAGCTTATGGCTACACCTTC.

The chain couples TRBV5-1 to TRBJ2-7; TRBD2 matches at 7 bases. With 0 bases clipped from V and 3 bases from J, the junction kept 12 bases outside the gene matches. This CDR3 region has 17 residues. CDR1 is SGHRS, CDR2 YFSETQ, per germline. The CDR3 DNA sequence: TGCGCCAGCAGCTTGGGTAGTGCTGGCGGGGGTATCTACGAGCAGTACTTC. It codes for CASSLGSAGGGIYEQYF.

The chain employs TRBV5-1 and TRBJ2-1, with D unclear. Germline CDR1 is SGHRS and CDR2 is YFSETQ. This CDR3 comprises 15 residues. The V gene lost 4 bases and the J gene lost 0 bases, with 11 bases spanning the gap. CDR3 sequence: CASSPTPPSYNEQFF. CDR3 in DNA: TGCGCCAGCAGCCCTACTCCCCCCTCCTACAATGAGCAGTTCTTC.

There are a few counts of this clone. The V call is TRBV18, the J call TRBJ1-5; no definite D call. Germline lookup yields CDR1 KGHSH and CDR2 LQKENI. The CDR3 consists of 15 residues. Trimming removed 6 bases at V and 3 bases at J, with 15 bases between. Here the CDR3 DNA reads TGTGCCAGCTCCCCCGGCAGGCCAATCAATCAGCCCCAGCATTTT. Encoded protein: CASSPGRPINQPQHF.

J is TRBJ2-7 and V is TRBV9; D perhaps matches TRBD1 (5 bases). V lost 0 bases and J 5 bases, leaving 9 bases between the germline ends. CDR1 SGDLS and CDR2 YYNGEE come from the germline V gene. The CDR3 contains 13 residues. The CDR3 reads CASSVEVRDEQYF. The CDR3, as DNA: TGTGCCAGCAGCGTAGAGGTCAGGGACGAGCAGTACTTC.